This T cell receptor beta chain appears in the sequencing data of a study of T cell changes during pregnancy in multiple sclerosis. Clones were sequenced by immunoSEQ multiplex PCR, and TCRdb holds only the in-frame ones, with some missing. This sample carries under 95,000 clones, roughly 95% of them seen once, and the ten largest clones take around 0.7%. This CDR3 has 14 amino acids. The germline gives CDR1 LNHDA, CDR2 SQIVND (reference sequence). The ends lost 5 bases at V and 0 bases at J; junction bases unmatched: 3. The chain combines TRBV19 with TRBJ1-1, with TRBD1 matching 7 bases. The source of this sequence is a female donor in good health, enrolled as a control in a pregnancy study. The specimen was peripheral blood, collected in the second trimester of pregnancy. CDR3 coding DNA: TGTGCCAGTAGTCCGGGACAGATGAACACTGAAGCTTTCTTT. This gives the protein CASSPGQMNTEAFF.